Listed here are 14 T cell receptor beta chains from one sample, sequenced in a study of shared T cell receptors in the human thymus. Sequencing used immunoSEQ multiplex PCR; TCRdb keeps in-frame clones, though not all of them. This table holds some 660,000 clones, more than 70% found once. A further study also used this sample, focusing on human thymus T cells.

Sequencing was done on a sample of thymocytes. These receptors were obtained from a boy under two years old with a congenital heart defect.

This chain uses TRBV4-2 with TRBJ2-1, with D possibly TRBD2 on 6 matching bases. Trimming shortened V by 3 bases and J by 4 bases, and 16 bases separated the two germline ends. CDR1 is LGHNA and CDR2 is YNFKEQ in the germline V gene. There are 16 residues in the CDR3. CDR3 residues: CASSHTDHLAYNEQFF. The DNA for the CDR3 is TGTGCCAGCAGCCATACCGACCACCTAGCGTACAATGAGCAGTTCTTC.

The genes are TRBV11-3 and TRBJ2-2; perhaps TRBD1 as D (5 bases). Trimming took off 3 bases at V and 0 bases at J, with 14 bases between the two ends. The CDR3 is 17 amino acids. Looked up from germline, CDR1 is SGHNT and CDR2 is YENEEA. DNA for the CDR3: TGTGCCAGCAGCTTCCACCTGACAGATACGAACACCGGGGAGCTGTTTTTT. This gives the protein CASSFHLTDTNTGELFF.

The gene calls are TRBV12-5 and TRBJ1-1; no definite D call. Germline V gene sequence: CDR1 LGHNT, CDR2 FRNRAP. V lost 2 bases and J 0 bases, leaving 4 bases between the germline ends. The CDR3 runs to 13 residues. The CDR3 coding sequence is TGTGCTAGTGGTTTGTCGGTGAACACTGAAGCTTTCTTT. The encoded protein is CASGLSVNTEAFF.

This clone has more than one count but fewer than ten. This sequence joins TRBV14 and TRBJ2-7; possible D gene TRBD2, 5 bases. The germline V gene encodes CDR1 SGHDN and CDR2 FVKESK. V was shortened by 1 base and J by 0 bases, with 7 bases between the two germline ends. The CDR3 is 14 residues long. The CDR3: CASSQVSGSYEQYF. The CDR3 DNA is TGTGCCAGCAGCCAAGTGAGCGGCTCCTACGAGCAGTACTTC.

This clone is a singleton in its sample. V and J are TRBV7-6 and TRBJ2-2, with D hard to call. V lost 3 bases and J lost 0, with 8 bases in between. CDR1 is SGHVS and CDR2 is FNYEAQ in the germline V gene. The CDR3 has 15 residues. The CDR3 coding sequence is TGTGCCAGCAGCTTTACAGAAGCGAACACCGGGGAGCTGTTTTTT. Its protein is CASSFTEANTGELFF. Full variable domain (outside the CDR3, taken from reference TRBV7-6 and TRBJ2-2): GAGVSQSPRYKVTKRGQDVALRCDPISGHVSLYWYRQALGQGPEFLTYFNYEAQQDKSGLPNDRFSAERPEGSISTLTIQRTEQRDSAMYRCASSFTEANTGELFFGEGSRLTVL.

The chain couples TRBV6-8 to TRBJ1-2; D remains ambiguous. Between the trimmed V and J ends, which lost 2 bases and 5 bases, there was a span of 12 bases. Germline V lookup: CDR1 MNHGY, CDR2 SAAAGT. This CDR3 comprises 14 residues. CDR3 DNA: TGTGCCAGCAGTTACCCCCCCTGGAGGTATGGCTACACCTTC. It codes for CASSYPPWRYGYTF.

This clone has only one observation. This chain connects TRBV11-2 to TRBJ1-5, with TRBD1 matching over 10 bases. Germline CDR1 is SGHAT and CDR2 is FQNNGV. V gave up 5 bases and J gave up 3 bases; unmatched junction bases: 4. The CDR3 length is 15 residues. CDR3 in amino acids: CASSRDRGANQPQHF. In DNA, the CDR3 is TGTGCCAGCAGCCGGGACAGGGGCGCCAATCAGCCCCAGCATTTT.

Only a few counts were recorded for this clone. V and J are TRBV4-2 and TRBJ2-2; 8 bases align to TRBD1. CDR1 is LGHNA, CDR2 YNFKEQ, per germline. The CDR3 spans 17 residues. V shed 1 base and J 3 bases; nucleotides not matched to a gene: 7. The CDR3, as DNA: TGTGCCAGCAGCCAAGTTGGGGAACAGGGGGACACCGGGGAGCTGTTTTTT. Residues: CASSQVGEQGDTGELFF.

This clone was detected a few times. The chain has TRBV6-6 and TRBJ2-5; 13 bases are a match to TRBD2. Germline CDR1 reads MNHNY; CDR2 reads SVGAGI (reference sequence). This CDR3 is 16 amino acids long. V lost 5 bases to trimming and J lost 2 bases; unmatched junction nucleotides: 5. The CDR3 region has the DNA TGTGCCAGCAGTCGAGGACTAGCGGGGGAACAAGAGACCCAGTACTTC. Translated: CASSRGLAGEQETQYF.

The chain carries TRBV19 and TRBJ2-7; a weak D match, TRBD2 (6 bases). Germline CDR1 reads LNHDA; CDR2 reads SQIVND (reference sequence). The CDR3 spans 14 residues. The V end was cut by 8 bases, the J end by 5 bases, with 19 bases between. CDR3 sequence reads: CASFSGGAADEQYF. CDR3 sequence (DNA): TGTGCCAGTTTCAGTGGAGGGGCAGCGGACGAGCAGTACTTC.

The chain uses TRBV7-2 and TRBJ2-3; maybe TRBD2 (6 bases). The CDR3 spans 14 residues. V was shortened by 3 bases and J by 4 bases, with 11 bases between the two germline ends. CDR1 is SGHTA, CDR2 FQGNSA, per germline. CDR3 amino acids: CASSFRTISDTQYF. In DNA form, the CDR3 reads TGTGCCAGCAGCTTTCGGACTATTTCAGATACGCAGTATTTT.

The V call is TRBV6-5, the J call TRBJ1-1; TRBD1 matches at 8 bases. The ends lost 5 bases at V and 1 base at J; junction bases unmatched: 3. CDR3 size: 14 residues. The germline V gene encodes CDR1 MNHEY and CDR2 SVGAGI. DNA of the CDR3: TGTGCCAGCAGTAAACAGGGGGGGAACACTGAAGCTTTCTTT. It specifies CASSKQGGNTEAFF.

The V call is TRBV18, the J call TRBJ1-5; D is possibly TRBD1 (6 bases). In germline, CDR1 is KGHSH, CDR2 LQKENI. The CDR3 totals 14 residues. The V gene lost 4 bases and the J gene lost 2 bases, with 9 bases spanning the gap. In DNA form, the CDR3 reads TGTGCCAGCTCACTCGAGGGGGGCAATCAGCCCCAGCATTTT. It encodes CASSLEGGNQPQHF.

The chain links TRBV18 to TRBJ1-2; D unclear. Germline V gives CDR1 KGHSH, CDR2 LQKENI. This CDR3 is 13 amino acids long. With 2 bases removed from V and 2 bases from J, the gap between germline ends came to 6 bases. The chain's CDR3 is CASSPSGNYGYTF. The CDR3 DNA reads TGTGCCAGCTCACCATCCGGGAACTATGGCTACACCTTC.